This is a list of T cell receptor beta chains from one sample in a study of cytomegalovirus exposure and HLA in healthy donors. Sequencing used immunoSEQ multiplex PCR; TCRdb keeps in-frame clones, though not all of them. Among 100,000 to 150,000 clones listed, roughly 78% were seen once. The sample comprised PBMCs. The receptors were gathered from a man aged 25 to 40 in good health and CMV-seronegative. CDR3s include the opening cysteine and the closing phenylalanine or tryptophan. Each record gives: V gene, J gene, D gene, CDR3 protein. A D gene is named only where the DNA matches it firmly.

TRBV29-1	TRBJ1-1	NA	CSVEGRQSNTEAFF
TRBV6-1	TRBJ2-7	NA	CASSVTTRDYEQYF
TRBV6-5	TRBJ1-1	NA	CASSYNPETEAFF
TRBV4-1	TRBJ2-3	TRBD2	CASSQVASGLFPDTQYF
TRBV19	TRBJ2-5	TRBD1	CASRPWTGGSQETQYF
TRBV19	TRBJ2-4	NA	CASSIGTPGEVIQYF
TRBV27	TRBJ1-1	TRBD1	CASSSWTGDAGVTEAFF
TRBV30	TRBJ1-6	NA	CASTTGAVVPLHF
TRBV7-2	TRBJ2-2	NA	CASSPGGTVNTGELFF
TRBV28	TRBJ2-5	NA	CASSFTGRGQETQYF
TRBV10-1	NA	NA	CASSQGPSYEQYF
TRBV10-3	TRBJ1-1	NA	CATTLTGTTNTEAFF
TRBV27	TRBJ2-3	TRBD1	CASSSTPTGGTDTQYF
TRBV4-1	TRBJ2-7	NA	CASSQELGAPEQYF
TRBV4-1	TRBJ2-5	NA	CASSQVLGETQYF
TRBV5-4	TRBJ2-2	TRBD1	CTSSLDRGYTGELFF
TRBV7-9	TRBJ1-1	NA	CASSYPNRDGEAFF
TRBV7-9	TRBJ2-7	NA	CASSLEGGSSYEQYF
TRBV6-1	TRBJ1-2	NA	CASSEYLQDNYGYTF
TRBV4-3	TRBJ1-4	NA	CASSQDQGGTEKLFF
TRBV13	TRBJ2-1	NA	CASSFERGHEQFF
TRBV7-9	TRBJ2-1	TRBD2	CSSSFPGLAGGSTNEQFF
TRBV27	TRBJ2-7	TRBD2	CASSGGTRASYEQYF
TRBV19	TRBJ1-1	TRBD1	CASSYLSPGTGRGGTEAFF
TRBV7-2	TRBJ2-3	TRBD2	CASSHPRLAGGSTDTQYF
TRBV7-3	TRBJ2-1	TRBD2	CASSLTGRGYSYNEQFF
TRBV7-6	TRBJ2-7	TRBD2	CASSLGRGNEQYF
TRBV7-9	TRBJ1-2	TRBD1	CSSGLQGTSGYTF
TRBV7-2	TRBJ1-1	TRBD1	CASSLVGTGYNTEAFF
TRBV9	TRBJ2-3	NA	CASSVTWAGITDTQYF
TRBV10-3	TRBJ2-5	TRBD1	CAIKGDRGEETQYF
TRBV9	TRBJ2-5	TRBD1	CASSVGAWTGNQETQYF
TRBV9	TRBJ2-2	NA	CASSVGGHNTGELFF
TRBV7-9	TRBJ1-3	NA	CASSSQGGGNTIYF
TRBV2	TRBJ2-2	NA	CASSEGRSARELFF
TRBV18	TRBJ1-4	TRBD1	CASSPGQGDEKLFF
TRBV19	TRBJ1-5	NA	CASGAGDGLLRNQPQHF
TRBV5-6	TRBJ2-5	NA	CASSLVGGAMSETQYF
TRBV6-5	TRBJ1-2	NA	CASSYSGDGSTF
TRBV7-2	TRBJ1-1	TRBD1	CASSLWTTGLVEAFF
TRBV4-3	TRBJ2-2	NA	CASSQLTGFTGELFF
TRBV7-6	TRBJ2-3	TRBD2	CASSLLAGATDTQYF
TRBV19	TRBJ1-6	TRBD1	CASTSGTGYSPLHF
TRBV18	TRBJ2-1	TRBD2	CASSPQTSGGRPNRNEQFF
TRBV7-3	TRBJ2-1	TRBD1	CASSAGQGGEQFF
TRBV7-6	TRBJ2-5	NA	CASSLGQIQETQYF
TRBV4-1	TRBJ2-5	NA	CASSPLVTPEETQYF
TRBV6-5	TRBJ2-7	TRBD1	CASSVDRGGGEQYF
TRBV9	NA	NA	CASSVVSNSYEQYF
TRBV19	TRBJ2-1	NA	CASRRQGLYNEQFF
TRBV9	TRBJ1-2	TRBD1	CASSVVPGGFDGYTF
TRBV29-1	TRBJ1-2	NA	CSVEVRDNYGYTF
TRBV5-4	TRBJ1-1	NA	CASSSIPDREAFF
TRBV21-1	TRBJ1-3	NA	CVQEWEGSGNTIYF
TRBV5-1	TRBJ2-3	NA	CASSLRGGASTDTQYF
TRBV27	TRBJ1-5	TRBD1	CASSYGQGVGQPQHF
TRBV11-2	TRBJ1-1	NA	CASSLVSGAESTEAFF